This T cell receptor (beta chain) stems from a study of vaccination effects on CD4 cells after COVID-19. Prior to sequencing, the ViraFEST assay stimulated PBMC with viral peptide pools, which expanded the antigen-specific CD4+ T cells. Scientists isolated CD4+ T cells after an approximately 9-day culture period ended. Each participant received a vaccine that was either BNT162b2 or mRNA-1273, given as two doses. This CDR3 is 15 amino acids long. The V gene end was trimmed by 1 base and the J gene end by 4 bases; junction bases not matched to a gene: 4. Germline V gene data show CDR1 as KGHSH and CDR2 as LQKENI. Generated by immunoSEQ multiplex PCR, the TCRdb table keeps only in-frame clones and is missing some. The table records roughly 71,000 clones, roughly four fifths of them present only once. Points on this clone: Its antigen remains unknown.

Sequences were derived from CD4+ T cells from PBMCs cultured with HCoV-229E spike peptides, sampled after COVID-19 vaccination. This chain uses TRBV18 with TRBJ2-1; 7 nucleotides match TRBD1. This receptor was identified in a human donor who received a COVID-19 vaccine. This CDR3 is CASSPQGARYNEQFF. DNA for the CDR3: TGTGCCAGCTCACCACAGGGGGCGCGGTACAATGAGCAGTTCTTC. The whole variable domain, filled in from reference TRBV18 and TRBJ2-1, reads NAGVMQNPRHLVRRRGQEARLRCSPMKGHSHVYWYRQLPEEGLKFMVYLQKENIIDESGMPKERFSAEFPKEGPSILRIQQVVRGDSAAYFCASSPQGARYNEQFFGPGTRLTVL.